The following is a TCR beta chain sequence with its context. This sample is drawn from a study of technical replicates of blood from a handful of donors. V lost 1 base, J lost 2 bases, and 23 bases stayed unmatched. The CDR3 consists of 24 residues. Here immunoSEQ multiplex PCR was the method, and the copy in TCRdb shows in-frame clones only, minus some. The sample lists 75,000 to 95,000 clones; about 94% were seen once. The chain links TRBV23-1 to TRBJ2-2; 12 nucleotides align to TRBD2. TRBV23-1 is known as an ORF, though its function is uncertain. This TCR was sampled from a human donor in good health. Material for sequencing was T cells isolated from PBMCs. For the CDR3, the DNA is TGCGCCAGCAGTCAATATACGGGACTAGCGGGTAGACGGCCGATGGGGGATAACACCGGGGAGCTGTTTTTT. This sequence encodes CASSQYTGLAGRRPMGDNTGELFF.